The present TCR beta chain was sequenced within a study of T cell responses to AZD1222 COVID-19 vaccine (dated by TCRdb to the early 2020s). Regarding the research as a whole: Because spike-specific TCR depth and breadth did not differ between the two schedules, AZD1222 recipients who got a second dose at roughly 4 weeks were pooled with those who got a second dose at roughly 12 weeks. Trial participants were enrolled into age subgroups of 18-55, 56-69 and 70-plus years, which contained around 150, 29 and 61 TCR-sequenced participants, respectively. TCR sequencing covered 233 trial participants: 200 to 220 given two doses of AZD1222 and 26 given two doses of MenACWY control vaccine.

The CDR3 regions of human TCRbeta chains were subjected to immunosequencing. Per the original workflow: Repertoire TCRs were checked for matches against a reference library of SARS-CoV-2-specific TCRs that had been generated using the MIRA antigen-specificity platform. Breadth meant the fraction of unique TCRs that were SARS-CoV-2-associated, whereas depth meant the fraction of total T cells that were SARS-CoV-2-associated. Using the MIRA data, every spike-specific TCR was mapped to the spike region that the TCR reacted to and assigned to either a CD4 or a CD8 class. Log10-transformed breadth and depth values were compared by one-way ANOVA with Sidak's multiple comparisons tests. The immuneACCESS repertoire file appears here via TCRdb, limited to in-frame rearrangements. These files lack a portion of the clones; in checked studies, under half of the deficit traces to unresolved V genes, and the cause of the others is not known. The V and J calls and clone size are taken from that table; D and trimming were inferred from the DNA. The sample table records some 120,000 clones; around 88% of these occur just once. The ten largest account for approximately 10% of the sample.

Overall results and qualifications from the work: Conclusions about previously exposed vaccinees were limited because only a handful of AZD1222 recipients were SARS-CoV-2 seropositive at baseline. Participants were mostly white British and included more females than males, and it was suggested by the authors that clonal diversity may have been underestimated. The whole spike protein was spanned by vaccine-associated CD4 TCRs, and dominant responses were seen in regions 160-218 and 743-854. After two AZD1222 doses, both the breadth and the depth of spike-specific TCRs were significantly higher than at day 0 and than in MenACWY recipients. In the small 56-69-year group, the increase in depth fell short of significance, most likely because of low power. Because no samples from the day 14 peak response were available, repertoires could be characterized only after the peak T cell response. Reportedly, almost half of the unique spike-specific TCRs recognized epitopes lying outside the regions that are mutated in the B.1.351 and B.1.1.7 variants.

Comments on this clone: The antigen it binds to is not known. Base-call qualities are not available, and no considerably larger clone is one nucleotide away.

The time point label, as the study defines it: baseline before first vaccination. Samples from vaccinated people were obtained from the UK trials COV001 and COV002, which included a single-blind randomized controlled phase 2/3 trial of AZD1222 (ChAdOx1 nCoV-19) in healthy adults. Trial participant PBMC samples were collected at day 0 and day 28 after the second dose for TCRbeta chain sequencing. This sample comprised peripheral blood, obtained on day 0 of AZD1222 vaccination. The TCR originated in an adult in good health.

The CDR3 region: CASSPGALNEKLFF. The base sequence is TGCGCCAGCAGCCCAGGGGCCCTTAATGAAAAACTGTTTTTT. Recombination linked TRBV5-1 to TRBJ1-4; perhaps TRBD1 is the D gene, with 6 bases matching. CDR1 SGHRS and CDR2 YFSETQ are derived from the germline V gene. Reading from cysteine to phenylalanine, the CDR3 counts 14 amino acids. CDR3 DNA only is kept here, 42 bases in frame from base 1. V loses 4 bases, J loses 4 bases, and the germline ends lie 11 bases apart.